This T cell receptor (beta chain) was profiled in a study of T cells in Graves' hyperthyroidism and ophthalmopathy. CDR1 is SNHLY, CDR2 FYNNEI, per germline. V trimming: 6 bases; J trimming: 2 bases; junction bases outside the gene matches: 1. CDR3 length: 12 amino acids. This clonotype was detected ten times or more. The antigen remains undetermined. Study results and caveats: Researchers found most expanded thyroid clonotypes above 0.001 in blood as well. By a 13 V-J model, ophthalmopathy was set apart from stable hyperthyroidism.

It was RNA transcripts that yielded the amplified TCR beta CDR3 regions. Initially, a first-round RT-PCR of the TCR CDR3 employed the HTBI primer set. Each CDR3 protein gets one entry after TCRdb re-called the multiplex PCR reads with MiXCR. Among about 210,000 distinct CDR3 sequences, roughly 15% were seen once, and the ten largest hold 50%. If no ophthalmopathy progression occurred within 18 months, Graves' hyperthyroidism was stable. Uncontrolled infection, other autoimmune disease, pregnancy or lactation barred patients from enrollment. The sequence came from a man aged 50 or older with Graves' hyperthyroidism. The gene calls are TRBV2 and TRBJ2-7; 7 positions agree with TRBD2. Sequencing used blood. The CDR3, as DNA: TGTGCCAGCAGCGGACTAGCCTACGAGCAGTACTTC. It translates to CASSGLAYEQYF.